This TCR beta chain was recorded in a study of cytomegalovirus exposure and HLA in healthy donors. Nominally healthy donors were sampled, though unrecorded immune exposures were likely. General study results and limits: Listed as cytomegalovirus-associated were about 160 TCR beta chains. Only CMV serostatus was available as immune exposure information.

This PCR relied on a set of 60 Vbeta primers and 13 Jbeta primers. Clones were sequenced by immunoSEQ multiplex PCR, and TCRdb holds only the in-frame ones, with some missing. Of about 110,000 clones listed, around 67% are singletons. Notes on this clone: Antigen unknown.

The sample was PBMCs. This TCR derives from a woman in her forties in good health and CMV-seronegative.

CDR3 sequence reads: CASRRVAGATGELFF. The CDR3 DNA follows: TGTGCCAGCAGGAGGGTAGCGGGGGCAACCGGGGAGCTGTTTTTT. The V and J genes are TRBV2 and TRBJ2-2; 9 bases align to TRBD2. Germline CDR1 is SNHLY and CDR2 is FYNNEI. V dropped 6 bases and J dropped 5; count of bases not matched to a gene: 7. The CDR3 is 15 residues long.